This T cell receptor (beta chain) was identified in a study of cytomegalovirus exposure and HLA in healthy donors. General study points: Specificity of a few CMV-associated chains for CMV antigens was verified in vitro.

A word on this clone: Its matching antigen is unknown.

PCR primers comprised 60 Vbeta and 13 Jbeta primers. Generated by immunoSEQ multiplex PCR, the TCRdb table keeps only in-frame clones and is missing some. This sample's table reports around 50,000 clones. The TCR originated in a woman between 25 and 40 years old in good health and CMV-seropositive. The sequencing input was PBMCs.

The CDR3: CASSLVAGGSNNEQFF. CDR3 nucleotides: TGTGCCAGCAGCTTAGTAGCGGGGGGTTCCAACAATGAGCAGTTCTTC. The V and J genes are TRBV7-2 and TRBJ2-1; 10 bases are a match to TRBD2. The CDR3 has 16 amino acids. After removal of 1 base from V and 5 bases from J, the junction contained 5 bases not matched to a gene. The V gene's germline CDR1 is SGHTA and CDR2 FQGNSA.